This TCR beta chain originates from a study of stem cell transplantation in POMP-related autoinflammatory disease. On the study more broadly: The study hypothesized thymoproteasome defects skew the TRB repertoire via impaired CD8+ selection. Through one year post-transplant, neutrophils and platelets were 100% of graft donor origin.

The repertoire was sequenced with immunoSEQ multiplex PCR; TCRdb's copy has only in-frame clones and lacks some. The sample holds some 69,000 clones, roughly 88% seen once. The CDR3 consists of 13 residues. V was cut by 8 bases and J by 0 bases, with 10 bases left in between. The clonotype comes from a human patient with POMP-related autoinflammation and immune dysregulation (PRAID). Some T cells may trace back to the graft donor. Here the sequenced sample was CD4+ T cells from PBMCs, taken after stem cell transplantation. The chain is built from TRBV12-3 or TRBV12-4 and TRBJ1-1; D ambiguous. CDR3 protein: CASGSLMNTEAFF. CDR3 nucleotides: TGTGCCAGCGGTAGTTTGATGAACACTGAAGCTTTCTTT.